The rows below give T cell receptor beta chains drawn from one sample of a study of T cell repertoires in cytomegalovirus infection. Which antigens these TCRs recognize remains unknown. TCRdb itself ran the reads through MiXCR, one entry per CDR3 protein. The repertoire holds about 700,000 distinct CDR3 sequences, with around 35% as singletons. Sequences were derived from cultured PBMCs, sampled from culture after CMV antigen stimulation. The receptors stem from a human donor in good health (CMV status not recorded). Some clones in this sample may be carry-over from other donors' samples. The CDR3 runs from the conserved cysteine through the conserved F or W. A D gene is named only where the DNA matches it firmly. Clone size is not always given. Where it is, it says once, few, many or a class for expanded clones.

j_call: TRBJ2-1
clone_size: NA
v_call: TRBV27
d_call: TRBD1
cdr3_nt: TGTGCCAGCAGTTTTTACGGACAGGGGGCCATCGGGCAGTTCTTC
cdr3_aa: CASSFYGQGAIGQFF

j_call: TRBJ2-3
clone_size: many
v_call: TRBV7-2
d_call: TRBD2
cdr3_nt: TGTGCCAGCAGCGAACAGACTAGCCCCGTAGATACGCAGTATTTT
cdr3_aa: CASSEQTSPVDTQYF

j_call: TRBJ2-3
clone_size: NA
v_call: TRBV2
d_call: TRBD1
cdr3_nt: TGTGCCAGCAGGGGGACAGGGGAGTCCAGCACAGATACGCAGTATTTT
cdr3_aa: CASRGTGESSTDTQYF

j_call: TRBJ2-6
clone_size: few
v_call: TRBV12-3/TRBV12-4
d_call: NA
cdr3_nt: TGTGCCGGTGCTTTCTCTGGGGCCAACGTCCTGACTTTC
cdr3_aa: CAGAFSGANVLTF

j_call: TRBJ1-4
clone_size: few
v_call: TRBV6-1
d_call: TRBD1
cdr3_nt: TGTGCCAGCTCGGACAGGGCAACTAATGAAAAACTGTTTTTT
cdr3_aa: CASSDRATNEKLFF

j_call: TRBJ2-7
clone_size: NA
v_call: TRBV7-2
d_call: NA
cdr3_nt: TGTGCCACCAGCTACGGACCATTCTACGAGCAGTACTTC
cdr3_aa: CATSYGPFYEQYF

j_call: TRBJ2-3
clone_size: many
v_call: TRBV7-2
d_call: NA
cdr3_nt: TGTGCCAGCAGCAGCGGACGGTTCACAGATACGCAGTATTTT
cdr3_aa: CASSSGRFTDTQYF

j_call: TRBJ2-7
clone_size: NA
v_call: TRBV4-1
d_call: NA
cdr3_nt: TGCGCCAGCAGCCCAAACGGAGACAGGCGAAGCTCCTACGAGCAGTACTTC
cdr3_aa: CASSPNGDRRSSYEQYF

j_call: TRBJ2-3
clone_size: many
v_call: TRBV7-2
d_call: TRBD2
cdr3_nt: TGTGCCAGCAGCTTAGGGACTAGCGGGACAAGTAGGGATACGCAGTATTTT
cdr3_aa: CASSLGTSGTSRDTQYF

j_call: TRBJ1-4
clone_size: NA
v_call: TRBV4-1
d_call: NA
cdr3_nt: TGTGCCAGCAGCCAAGACTTGACCGCCAGGGAAAAACTGTTTTTT
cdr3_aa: CASSQDLTAREKLFF

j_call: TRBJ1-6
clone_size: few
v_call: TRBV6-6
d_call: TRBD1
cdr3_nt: TGTGCCAGCAGTCGGGACAGCGGGTCCTATAATTCACCCCTCCACTTT
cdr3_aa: CASSRDSGSYNSPLHF

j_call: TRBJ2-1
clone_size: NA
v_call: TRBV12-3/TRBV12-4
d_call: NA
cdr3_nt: TGTGCCAGCAGACGCGGACTAAGCTCCTACAATGAGCAGTTCTTC
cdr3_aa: CASRRGLSSYNEQFF

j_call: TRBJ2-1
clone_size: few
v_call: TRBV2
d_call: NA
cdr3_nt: TGTGCCAGCAGTGTGTTTCATGAGCAGTTCTTC
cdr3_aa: CASSVFHEQFF

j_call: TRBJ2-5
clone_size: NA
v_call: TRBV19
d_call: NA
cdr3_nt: TGTGCCAGTAGTATAGTTGGGGCAAGGGAGACCCAGTACTTC
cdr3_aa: CASSIVGARETQYF

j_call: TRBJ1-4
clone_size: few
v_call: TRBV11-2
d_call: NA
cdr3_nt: TGTGCCAGCAGCTTAGATTTGAGTGACGAAAAACTGTTTTTT
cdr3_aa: CASSLDLSDEKLFF

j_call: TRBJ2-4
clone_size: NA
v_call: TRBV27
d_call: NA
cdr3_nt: TGTGCCAGCAGTTCCCTTGGACAGCAAAACATTCAGTACTTC
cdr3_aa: CASSSLGQQNIQYF

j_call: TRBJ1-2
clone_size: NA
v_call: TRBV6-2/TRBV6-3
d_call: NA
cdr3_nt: TGTGTCAGCAGCGATGAGAAGGGAGGGTACTATGGCTACACCTTC
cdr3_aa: CVSSDEKGGYYGYTF

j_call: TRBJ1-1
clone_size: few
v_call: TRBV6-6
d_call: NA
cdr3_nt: TGTGCCATTTTCGAAGGGGGAGGGGACACTGAAGCTTTCTTT
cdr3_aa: CAIFEGGGDTEAFF

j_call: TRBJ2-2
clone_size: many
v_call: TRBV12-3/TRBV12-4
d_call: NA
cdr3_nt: TGTGCCAGCAACAGGGATGACACCGGGGAGCTGTTTTTT
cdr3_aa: CASNRDDTGELFF

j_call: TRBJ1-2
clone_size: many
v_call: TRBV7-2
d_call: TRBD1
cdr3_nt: TGTGCCAGCAGCCGGACAGGGAACCGCTATGGCTACACCTTC
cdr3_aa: CASSRTGNRYGYTF

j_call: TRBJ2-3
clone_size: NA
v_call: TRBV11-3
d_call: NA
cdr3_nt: TGTGCCAGCAGCCTCGGGGTGGATAGCACAGATACGCAGTATTTT
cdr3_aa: CASSLGVDSTDTQYF

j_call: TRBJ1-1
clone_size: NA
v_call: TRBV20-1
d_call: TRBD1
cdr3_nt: TGCAGTGCTGACCGGACAGGGGCGGGGGACACTGAAGCTTTCTTT
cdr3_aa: CSADRTGAGDTEAFF

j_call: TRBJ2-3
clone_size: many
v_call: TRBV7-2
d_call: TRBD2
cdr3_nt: TGTGCCAGCAGCCCTAAGGTCCTAGCGGGGGGCACAGATACGCAGTATTTT
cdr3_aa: CASSPKVLAGGTDTQYF

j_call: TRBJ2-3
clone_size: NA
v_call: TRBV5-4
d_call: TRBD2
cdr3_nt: TGTGCCAGCAGCGAGAGCGGGACTAGCGGCGATACGCAGTATTTT
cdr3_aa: CASSESGTSGDTQYF

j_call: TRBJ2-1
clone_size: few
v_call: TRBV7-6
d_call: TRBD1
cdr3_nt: TGTGCCAGCAGCTGGGACAGGTATGAGCAGTTCTTC
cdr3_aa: CASSWDRYEQFF

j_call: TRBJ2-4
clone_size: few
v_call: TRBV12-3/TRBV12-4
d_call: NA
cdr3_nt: TGTGCCAGCAGTTTGGGCACAGCCAAAAACATTCAGTACTTC
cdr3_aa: CASSLGTAKNIQYF

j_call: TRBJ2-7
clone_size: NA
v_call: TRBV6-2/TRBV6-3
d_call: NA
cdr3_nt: TGTGCCAGCAGTGCCAACAGAGCCATCGCCTACGAGCAGTACTTC
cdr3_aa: CASSANRAIAYEQYF

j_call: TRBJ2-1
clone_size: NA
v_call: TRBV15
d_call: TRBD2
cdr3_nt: TGTGCCACCAGCAGAGGGGTTAGGGTTGGCGGGGGCTACAATGAGCAGTTCTTC
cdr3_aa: CATSRGVRVGGGYNEQFF

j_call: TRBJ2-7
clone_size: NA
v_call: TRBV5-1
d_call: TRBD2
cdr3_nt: TGCGCCAGCAGCTACGGGACTAGCGGGGGGACCTACGAGCAGTACTTC
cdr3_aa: CASSYGTSGGTYEQYF

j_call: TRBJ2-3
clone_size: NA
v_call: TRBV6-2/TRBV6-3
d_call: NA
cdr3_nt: TGTGCCAGCAGTTCCCCGCCCCGGGTGGTCCCCAGCCACTTT
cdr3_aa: CASSSPPRVVPSHF

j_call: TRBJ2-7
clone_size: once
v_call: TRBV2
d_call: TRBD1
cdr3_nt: TGTGCCAGCAGTGTCGGGGACAGCGCGACCTACGAGCAGTACTTC
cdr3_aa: CASSVGDSATYEQYF

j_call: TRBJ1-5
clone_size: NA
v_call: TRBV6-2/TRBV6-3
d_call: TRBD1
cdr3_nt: TGTGCCAGCGTCCGGGACAGAAATCAGCCCCAGCATTTT
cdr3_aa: CASVRDRNQPQHF

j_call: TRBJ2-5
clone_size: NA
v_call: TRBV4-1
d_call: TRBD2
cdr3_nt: TGCGCCAGCAGCCCCGGGCTAGCGGGAGCCGAAGAGACCCAGTACTTC
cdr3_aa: CASSPGLAGAEETQYF

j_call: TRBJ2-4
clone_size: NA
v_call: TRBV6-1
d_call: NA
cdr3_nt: TGTGCCAGCCTACAAGGAGGGTCCAAAAACATTCAGTACTTC
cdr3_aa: CASLQGGSKNIQYF

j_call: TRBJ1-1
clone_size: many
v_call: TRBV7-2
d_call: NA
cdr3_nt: TGTGCCAGCAGCTTAGAGGGGGGGTTGAACACTGAAGCTTTCTTT
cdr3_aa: CASSLEGGLNTEAFF

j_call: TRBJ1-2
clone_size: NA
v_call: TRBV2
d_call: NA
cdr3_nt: TGTGCCAGCAGTGACAGTGAGGCAGGAGGCTACACCTTC
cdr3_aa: CASSDSEAGGYTF

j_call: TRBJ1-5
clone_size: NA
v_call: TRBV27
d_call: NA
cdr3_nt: TGTGCCACCCGTCCTAGATTCGGCAATCAGCCCCAGCATTTT
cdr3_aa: CATRPRFGNQPQHF

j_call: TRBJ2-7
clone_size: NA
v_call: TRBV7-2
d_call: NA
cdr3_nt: TGTGCCAGCAGTTATTTTCGCCAATATGACGAGCAGTACTTC
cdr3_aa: CASSYFRQYDEQYF